The clone carrying this TCR beta chain was seen repeatedly, ten times or more. Its antigen is still unknown. Trimming took 0 bases from V and 6 from J; bases not matched to a gene: 6. CDR1 is SGDLS, CDR2 YYNGEE, per germline. The CDR3 extends over 14 amino acids. The data stem from a study of blood T cells in healthy people across ages. Through a sample-barcoded 5' primer and a J-beta primer mix, a second PCR was run for about 6 to 11 cycles. Researchers report that a template-switch adaptor with 12 random nucleotides tagged each cDNA molecule. TCRdb passed the 5' RACE reads through MiXCR, listing each CDR3 protein once. The sample has 500,000 to 700,000 distinct CDR3 sequences; about 28% are singletons. Study findings and constraints: Naive T cell percentage showed a strong correlation with TCR beta diversity. Age brought a roughly linear fall in TCR beta diversity measured per million T cells.

The rearrangement uses TRBV9 and TRBJ2-7; 7 nucleotides match TRBD1. Material: blood. The clonotype comes from a woman of 80 years or more in good health. DNA for the CDR3: TGTGCCAGCAGCGTAGGATATAGGGGGCTCGAGCAGTACTTC. It is translated as CASSVGYRGLEQYF.